The clone carrying this T cell receptor (beta chain) appeared many times. TCRdb ran MiXCR on the 5' RACE reads and lists one entry per CDR3 protein. The sample records under 900,000 distinct CDR3 sequences, 9% to 15% being singletons. The sample belongs to a study of identical twins. In germline, CDR1 is ENHRY, CDR2 SYGVKD. The length of the CDR3 is 13 residues. V dropped 5 bases and J dropped 3; count of bases not matched to a gene: 3. These data also formed part of another study, on yellow fever vaccine responses in identical twins.

The receptor's source is a woman aged 18-30 years in good health. This chain connects TRBV10-3 to TRBJ1-2, with TRBD1 matching over 7 bases. Specimen: PBMCs. For the CDR3, the DNA is TGTGCCATCAGTATTCAGGGGGACTATGGCTACACCTTC. Residues: CAISIQGDYGYTF.